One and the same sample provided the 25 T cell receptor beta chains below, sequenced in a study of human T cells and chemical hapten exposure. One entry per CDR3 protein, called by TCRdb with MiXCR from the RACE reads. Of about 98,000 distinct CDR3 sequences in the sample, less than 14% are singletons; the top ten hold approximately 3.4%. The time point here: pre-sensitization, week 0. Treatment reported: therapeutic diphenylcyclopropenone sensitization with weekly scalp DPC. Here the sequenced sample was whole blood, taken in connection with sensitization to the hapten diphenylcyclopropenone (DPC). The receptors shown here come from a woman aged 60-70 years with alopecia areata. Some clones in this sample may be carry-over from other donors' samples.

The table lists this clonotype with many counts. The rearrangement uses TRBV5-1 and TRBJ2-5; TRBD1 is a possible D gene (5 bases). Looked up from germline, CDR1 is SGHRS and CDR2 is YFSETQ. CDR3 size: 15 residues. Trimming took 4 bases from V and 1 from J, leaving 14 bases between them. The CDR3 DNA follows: TGCGCCAGCAGCGCCGGACAAGTTCTCCAAGAGACCCAGTACTTC. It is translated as CASSAGQVLQETQYF.

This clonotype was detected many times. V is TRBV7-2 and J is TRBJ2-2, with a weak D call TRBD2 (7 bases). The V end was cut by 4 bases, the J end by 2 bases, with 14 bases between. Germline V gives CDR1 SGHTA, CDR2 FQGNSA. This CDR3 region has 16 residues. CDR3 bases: TGTGCCAGCAGCTCCCTGGGCGGGGGCAACACCGGGGAGCTGTTTTTT. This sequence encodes CASSSLGGGNTGELFF.

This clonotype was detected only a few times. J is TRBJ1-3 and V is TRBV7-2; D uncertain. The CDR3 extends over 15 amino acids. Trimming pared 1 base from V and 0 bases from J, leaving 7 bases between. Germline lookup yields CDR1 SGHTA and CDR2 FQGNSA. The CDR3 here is CASSLDAGSGNTIYF. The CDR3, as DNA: TGTGCCAGCAGCTTAGATGCCGGCTCTGGAAACACCATATATTTT. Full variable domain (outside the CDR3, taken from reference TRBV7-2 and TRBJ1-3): GAGVSQSPSNKVTEKGKDVELRCDPISGHTALYWYRQSLGQGLEFLIYFQGNSAPDKSGLPSDRFSAERTGGSVSTLTIQRTQQEDSAVYLCASSLDAGSGNTIYFGEGSWLTVV.

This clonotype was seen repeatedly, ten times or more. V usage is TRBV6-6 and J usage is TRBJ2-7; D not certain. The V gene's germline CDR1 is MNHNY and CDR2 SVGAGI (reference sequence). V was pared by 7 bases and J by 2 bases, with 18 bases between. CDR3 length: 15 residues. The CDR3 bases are TGTGCCAGCACATTTTTTGGGGATACAACCTACGAGCAGTACTTC. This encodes CASTFFGDTTYEQYF.

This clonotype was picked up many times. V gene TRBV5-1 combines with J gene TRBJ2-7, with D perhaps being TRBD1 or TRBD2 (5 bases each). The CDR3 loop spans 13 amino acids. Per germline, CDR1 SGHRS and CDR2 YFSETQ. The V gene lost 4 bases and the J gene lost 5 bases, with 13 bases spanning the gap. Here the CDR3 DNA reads TGCGCCAGCAGCGTTACAGGAGGCCACGAGCAGTACTTC. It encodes CASSVTGGHEQYF.

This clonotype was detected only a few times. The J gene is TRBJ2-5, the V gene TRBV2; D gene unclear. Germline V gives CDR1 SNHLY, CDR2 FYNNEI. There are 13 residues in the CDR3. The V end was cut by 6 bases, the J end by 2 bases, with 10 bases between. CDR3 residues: CASSRTQQETQYF. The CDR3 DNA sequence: TGTGCCAGCAGCCGAACACAACAAGAGACCCAGTACTTC. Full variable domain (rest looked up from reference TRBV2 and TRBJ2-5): EPEVTQTPSHQVTQMGQEVILRCVPISNHLYFYWYRQILGQKVEFLVSFYNNEISEKSEIFDDQFSVERPDGSNFTLKIRSTKLEDSAMYFCASSRTQQETQYFGPGTRLLVL.

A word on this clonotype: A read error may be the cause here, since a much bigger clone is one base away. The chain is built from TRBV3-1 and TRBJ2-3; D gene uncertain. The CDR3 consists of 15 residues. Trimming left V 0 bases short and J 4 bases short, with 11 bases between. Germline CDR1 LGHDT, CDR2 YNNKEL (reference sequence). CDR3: CASSQDPYRADTQYF. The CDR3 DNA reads TGTGCCAGCAGCCAAGATCCGTATCGGGCAGATACGCAGTATTTT.

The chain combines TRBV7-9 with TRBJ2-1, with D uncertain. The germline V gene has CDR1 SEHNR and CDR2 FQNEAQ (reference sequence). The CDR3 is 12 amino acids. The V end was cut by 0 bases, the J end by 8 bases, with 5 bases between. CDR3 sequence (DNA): TGTGCCAGCAGCTTAGCGGTGGATGAGCAGTTCTTC. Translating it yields CASSLAVDEQFF.

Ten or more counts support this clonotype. This CDR3 is CASSQGHSGTSGTEAFF. DNA for the CDR3: TGTGCCAGCAGCCAAGGCCATTCGGGGACGAGCGGCACTGAAGCTTTCTTT. The V call is TRBV3-1, the J call TRBJ1-1; tentatively, D is TRBD1 (5 bases). Germline CDR1 and CDR2: LGHDT and YNNKEL (reference sequence). This CDR3 is built from 17 residues. The V end lost 1 base, the J end lost 4 bases, and 19 bases lay between the germline ends.

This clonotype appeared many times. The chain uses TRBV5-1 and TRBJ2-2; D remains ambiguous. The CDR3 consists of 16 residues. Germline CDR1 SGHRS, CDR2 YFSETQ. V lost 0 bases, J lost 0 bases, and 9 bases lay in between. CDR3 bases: TGCGCCAGCAGCTTGGGGCCAGGACCGAACACCGGGGAGCTGTTTTTT. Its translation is CASSLGPGPNTGELFF.

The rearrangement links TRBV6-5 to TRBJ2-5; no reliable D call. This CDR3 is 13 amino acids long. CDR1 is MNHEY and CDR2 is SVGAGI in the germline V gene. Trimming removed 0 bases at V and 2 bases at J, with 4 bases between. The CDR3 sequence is CASSYSTQETQYF. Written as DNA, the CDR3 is TGTGCCAGCAGTTACTCTACACAAGAGACCCAGTACTTC.

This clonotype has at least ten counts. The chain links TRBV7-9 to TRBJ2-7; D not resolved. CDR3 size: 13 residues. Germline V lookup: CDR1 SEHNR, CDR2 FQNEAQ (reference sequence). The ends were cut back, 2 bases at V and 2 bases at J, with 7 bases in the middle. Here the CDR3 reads CASSLTITYEQYF. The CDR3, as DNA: TGTGCCAGCAGCTTAACCATCACCTACGAGCAGTACTTC.

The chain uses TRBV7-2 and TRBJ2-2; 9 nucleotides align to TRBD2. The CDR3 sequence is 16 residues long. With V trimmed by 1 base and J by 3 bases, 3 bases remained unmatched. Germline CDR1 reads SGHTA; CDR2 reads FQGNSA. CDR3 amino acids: CASSLVAGGHTGELFF. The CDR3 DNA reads TGTGCCAGCAGCTTAGTTGCGGGGGGGCACACCGGGGAGCTGTTTTTT.

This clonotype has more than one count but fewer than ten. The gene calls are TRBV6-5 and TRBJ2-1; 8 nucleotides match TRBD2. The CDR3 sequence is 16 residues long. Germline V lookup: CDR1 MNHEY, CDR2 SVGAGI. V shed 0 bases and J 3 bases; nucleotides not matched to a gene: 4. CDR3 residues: CASSYSPSGGYNEQFF. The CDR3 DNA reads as TGTGCCAGCAGTTACTCGCCGAGCGGGGGCTACAATGAGCAGTTCTTC.

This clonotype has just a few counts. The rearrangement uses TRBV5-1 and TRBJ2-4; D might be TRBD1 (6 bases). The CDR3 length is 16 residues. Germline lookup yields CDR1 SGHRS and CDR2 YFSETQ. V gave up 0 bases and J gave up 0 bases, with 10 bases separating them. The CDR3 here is CASSLGQDLAKNIQYF. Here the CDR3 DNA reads TGCGCCAGCAGCTTGGGACAGGATTTAGCCAAAAACATTCAGTACTTC. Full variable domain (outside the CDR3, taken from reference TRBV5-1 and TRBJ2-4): KAGVTQTPRYLIKTRGQQVTLSCSPISGHRSVSWYQQTPGQGLQFLFEYFSETQRNKGNFPGRFSGRQFSNSRSEMNVSTLELGDSALYLCASSLGQDLAKNIQYFGAGTRLSVL.

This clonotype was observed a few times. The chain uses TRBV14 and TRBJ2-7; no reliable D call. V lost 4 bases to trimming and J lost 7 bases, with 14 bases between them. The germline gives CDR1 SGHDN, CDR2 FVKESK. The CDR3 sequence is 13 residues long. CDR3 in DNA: TGTGCCAGCAGCCCCATGGTGGCGGAGGAGCAGTACTTC. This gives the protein CASSPMVAEEQYF.

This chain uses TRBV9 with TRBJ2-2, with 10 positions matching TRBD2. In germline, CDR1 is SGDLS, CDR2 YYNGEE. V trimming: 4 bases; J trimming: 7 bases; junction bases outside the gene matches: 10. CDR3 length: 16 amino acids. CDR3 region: CASSHSSGGFIGELFF. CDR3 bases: TGTGCCAGCAGCCATAGTAGCGGGGGGTTCATCGGGGAGCTGTTTTTT.

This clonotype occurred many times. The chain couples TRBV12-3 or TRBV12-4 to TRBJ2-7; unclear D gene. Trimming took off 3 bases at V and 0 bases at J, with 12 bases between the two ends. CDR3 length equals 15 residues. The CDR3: CASSLLEPGSYEQYF. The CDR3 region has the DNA TGTGCCAGCAGTTTGTTGGAGCCGGGCTCCTACGAGCAGTACTTC.

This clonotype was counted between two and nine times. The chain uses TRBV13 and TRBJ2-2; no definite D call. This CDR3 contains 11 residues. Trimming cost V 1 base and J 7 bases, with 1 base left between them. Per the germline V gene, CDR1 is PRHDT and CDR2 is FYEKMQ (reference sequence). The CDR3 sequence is CASSLDGELFF. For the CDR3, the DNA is TGTGCCAGCAGCTTAGACGGGGAGCTGTTTTTT.

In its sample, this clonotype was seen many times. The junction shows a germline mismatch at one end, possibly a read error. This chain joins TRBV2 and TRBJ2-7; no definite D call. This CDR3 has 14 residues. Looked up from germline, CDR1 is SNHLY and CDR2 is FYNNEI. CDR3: CARSTRGFFNEQYF. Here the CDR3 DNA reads TGTGCCCGCAGCACTCGTGGATTCTTCAACGAGCAGTACTTC.

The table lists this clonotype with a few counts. In nucleotides, the CDR3 is TGTGCCAGCACTTCTCCGACCCGGGCCATAAATGAGCAGTTCTTC. Translation: CASTSPTRAINEQFF. This chain links TRBV6-2 or TRBV6-3 with TRBJ2-1, with D unresolved. Trimming cost V 7 bases and J 7 bases, with 20 bases left between them. The CDR3 has 15 amino acids. Germline assignment: CDR1 MNHEY and CDR2 SVGEGT.

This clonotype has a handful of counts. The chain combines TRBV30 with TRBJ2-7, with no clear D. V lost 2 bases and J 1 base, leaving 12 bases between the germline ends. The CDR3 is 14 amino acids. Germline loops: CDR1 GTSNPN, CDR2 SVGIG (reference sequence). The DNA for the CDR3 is TGTGCCTGGAGTCCCCCCCGGCCATCCTACGAGCAGTACTTC. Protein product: CAWSPPRPSYEQYF.

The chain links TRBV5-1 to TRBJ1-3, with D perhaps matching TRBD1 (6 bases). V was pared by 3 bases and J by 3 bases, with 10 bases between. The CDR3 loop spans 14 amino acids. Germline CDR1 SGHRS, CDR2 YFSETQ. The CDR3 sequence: CASSWGHGGNTIYF. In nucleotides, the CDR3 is TGCGCCAGCAGCTGGGGACACGGTGGAAACACCATATATTTT. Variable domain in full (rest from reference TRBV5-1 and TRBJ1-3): KAGVTQTPRYLIKTRGQQVTLSCSPISGHRSVSWYQQTPGQGLQFLFEYFSETQRNKGNFPGRFSGRQFSNSRSEMNVSTLELGDSALYLCASSWGHGGNTIYFGEGSWLTVV.

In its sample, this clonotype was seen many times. The CDR3 sequence: CASRNPRAGGAYQPQHF. CDR3 bases: TGTGCCAGTAGGAACCCGCGGGCAGGAGGGGCTTATCAGCCCCAGCATTTT. The chain employs TRBV19 and TRBJ1-5, with D perhaps TRBD1 (5 bases). Germline CDR1 LNHDA, CDR2 SQIVND (reference sequence). This CDR3 has 17 residues. Deletions cut 6 bases from V and 5 bases from J, with 23 bases between.

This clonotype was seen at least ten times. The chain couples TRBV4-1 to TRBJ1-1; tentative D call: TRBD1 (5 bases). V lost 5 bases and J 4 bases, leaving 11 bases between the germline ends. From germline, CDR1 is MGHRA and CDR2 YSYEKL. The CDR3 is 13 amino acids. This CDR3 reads CASSMTEGTEAFF. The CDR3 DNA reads TGCGCCAGCAGCATGACAGAGGGCACTGAAGCTTTCTTT.